Listed here are 28 T cell receptor beta chains from one sample, sequenced in a study of T cells after posttransplantation cyclophosphamide. Data came from immunoSEQ multiplex PCR; TCRdb stores just in-frame clones and leaves some out. The table records more than 950 clones without singletons, the ten largest covering roughly two fifths. A marrow graft followed busulfan-fludarabine conditioning, with cyclophosphamide on days +3 and +4. The input for sequencing was PBMCs, taken 84 days after allogeneic stem cell transplant with posttransplant cyclophosphamide. The receptors come from a young adult male patient who received an allogeneic stem cell transplant from a related donor, was CMV-positive, and had no GVHD. Some of these T cells may belong to the graft donor.

The table lists this clone with a few counts. The chain recombines TRBV30 with TRBJ2-7; 10 bases are shared with TRBD1. After removal of 2 bases from V and 2 bases from J, the junction contained 6 bases not matched to a gene. The CDR3 totals 15 residues. Germline V gene data show CDR1 as GTSNPN and CDR2 as SVGIG (reference sequence). This CDR3 is CAWSPGQGVAYEQYF. DNA for the CDR3: TGTGCCTGGAGTCCCGGACAGGGGGTAGCCTACGAGCAGTACTTC.

This clone qualifies as medium-sized. The genes are TRBV7-9 and TRBJ2-1, with 10 bases aligning to TRBD2. This CDR3 has 15 residues. With 3 bases clipped from V and 7 bases from J, the junction kept 6 bases outside the gene matches. Germline V CDR1 and CDR2: SEHNR, FQNEAQ (reference sequence). Here the CDR3 reads CASSLSGGAGNEQFF. The CDR3, as DNA: TGTGCCAGCAGCTTGAGCGGGGGGGCCGGGAATGAGCAGTTCTTC.

This clone was seen ten or more times. This chain uses TRBV2 with TRBJ2-2, with a weak D call TRBD2 (6 bases). Trimming shortened V by 6 bases and J by 5 bases, and 16 bases separated the two germline ends. The CDR3 sequence is 15 residues long. The V gene's germline CDR1 is SNHLY and CDR2 FYNNEI. The CDR3 protein is CASRPRTTGTGELFF. CDR3 bases: TGTGCCAGCAGACCCAGGACTACTGGTACCGGGGAGCTGTTTTTT.

In its sample, this clone ranks as medium-sized. J is TRBJ2-7 and V is TRBV28; 7 nucleotides align to TRBD1. Germline CDR1 reads MDHEN; CDR2 reads SYDVKM. V dropped 1 base and J dropped 2; count of bases not matched to a gene: 2. This CDR3 spans 14 amino acids. CDR3 sequence reads: CASSLSDRAYEQYF. The CDR3 DNA is TGTGCCAGCAGTTTATCAGACAGGGCCTACGAGCAGTACTTC.

This clone is classed as medium-sized. This chain connects TRBV5-6 to TRBJ2-7; TRBD2 is a possible D gene (6 bases). V shed 5 bases and J shed 3 bases, with 15 bases lying between them. The CDR3 covers 14 residues. Germline CDR1 and CDR2: SGHDT and YYEEEE. In DNA, the CDR3 is TGTGCCAGCAGTCTGCGGGGAAGTCACTACGAGCAGTACTTC. The encoded protein is CASSLRGSHYEQYF.

By its share, this clone is medium-sized (0.01 to 0.1%). The chain joins TRBV19 to TRBJ2-1; D ambiguous. CDR3 length: 11 residues. Germline V gives CDR1 LNHDA, CDR2 SQIVND (reference sequence). Trimming took off 7 bases at V and 8 bases at J, with 9 bases between the two ends. The chain's CDR3 is CASMWSDEQFF. In DNA form, the CDR3 reads TGTGCCAGTATGTGGTCAGATGAGCAGTTCTTC.

This clone is labeled as medium-sized (0.01 to 0.1%). The chain employs TRBV2 and TRBJ1-4, with 8 bases fitting TRBD1. V was pared by 5 bases and J by 4 bases, with 3 bases of the junction left unmatched. Germline CDR1 is SNHLY and CDR2 is FYNNEI. CDR3 size: 14 residues. The CDR3 loop reads CASSLQGGNEKLFF. CDR3 nucleotide sequence: TGTGCCAGCAGTCTACAGGGGGGTAATGAAAAACTGTTTTTT.

CDR3 in amino acids: CASSFSGRGDEQYF. CDR3 in DNA: TGTGCCAGCAGCTTTAGCGGGAGGGGGGACGAGCAGTACTTC. The genes are TRBV7-2 and TRBJ2-7; 11 bases are a match to TRBD2. V gave up 3 bases and J gave up 5 bases; unmatched junction bases: 3. CDR3 length: 14 amino acids. The germline CDR1 and CDR2 sequences are SGHTA and FQGNSA.

This clone is categorized as medium-sized. This chain uses TRBV7-2 with TRBJ2-7; 7 nucleotides agree with TRBD2. The CDR3 is 13 residues long. The V gene end was trimmed by 5 bases and the J gene end by 2 bases; junction bases not matched to a gene: 3. Germline V gives CDR1 SGHTA, CDR2 FQGNSA. CDR3 region: CASSPSGPYEQYF. In DNA, the CDR3 is TGTGCCAGCAGCCCTAGCGGACCCTACGAGCAGTACTTC.

This clone was observed many times. The V and J genes are TRBV28 and TRBJ1-2, with D uncertain. CDR1 MDHEN and CDR2 SYDVKM come from the germline V gene. The germline V and J ends were trimmed by 8 bases and 2 bases, with 12 bases remaining between them. This CDR3 has 13 residues. The CDR3 reads CASEPTGNYGYTF. The CDR3 nucleotides are TGTGCCAGCGAGCCAACGGGGAACTATGGCTACACCTTC.

This clone ranks as medium-sized. This chain uses TRBV16 with TRBJ2-7; D possibly corresponds to TRBD1 (6 bases). The germline gives CDR1 KGHSY, CDR2 FQNENV. The germline V and J ends were trimmed by 5 bases and 0 bases, with 14 bases remaining between them. There are 15 residues in the CDR3. This CDR3 reads CASSSGHGPSYEQYF. As DNA, the CDR3 is TGTGCCAGCAGCTCGGGACACGGCCCCTCCTACGAGCAGTACTTC.

This clone is classed as medium-sized. The rearrangement uses TRBV27 and TRBJ2-1; 9 positions agree with TRBD1. The CDR3 is 14 amino acids. From germline, CDR1 is MNHEY and CDR2 SMNVEV (reference sequence). J was trimmed by 12 bases and V by 5 bases; bases with no gene match: 11. CDR3 sequence (DNA): TGTGCCAGCAGTCCCGGGACAGGGTTAGGTGGGCAGTTCTTC. Amino acids: CASSPGTGLGGQFF.

Ten or more counts support this clone. The chain uses TRBV29-1 and TRBJ2-2; 8 bases map to TRBD2. The V segment lost 5 bases and the J segment 4 bases; nucleotides outside the gene matches: 6. In germline, CDR1 is SQVTM, CDR2 ANQGSEA. The CDR3 length is 14 residues. The CDR3: CSVNLGTSTGELFF. In DNA form, the CDR3 reads TGCAGCGTTAACCTCGGGACTAGCACCGGGGAGCTGTTTTTT.

The table lists this clone with many counts. The V gene is TRBV4-2, the J gene TRBJ1-5, with a tentative D call TRBD1 (5 bases). CDR3 size: 15 residues. Germline CDR1 is LGHNA and CDR2 is YNFKEQ. V lost 2 bases to trimming and J lost 0 bases, with 8 bases between them. CDR3 amino acids: CASSQQGYSNQPQHF. The CDR3, as DNA: TGTGCCAGCAGCCAACAGGGATATAGCAATCAGCCCCAGCATTTT.

Sample share makes this clone medium-sized. The chain carries TRBV4-3 and TRBJ1-2, with a tentative D call TRBD1 (5 bases). The germline V gene encodes CDR1 LGHNA and CDR2 YSLEER. The CDR3 runs to 14 residues. V lost 1 base, J lost 5 bases, and 11 bases lay in between. Written as DNA, the CDR3 is TGCGCCAGCAGCCAAGGGCATGGGGGGTATGGCTACACCTTC. It is translated as CASSQGHGGYGYTF.

This clone occurred many times. The chain recombines TRBV12-3 or TRBV12-4 with TRBJ2-5; D not certain. This CDR3 region has 14 residues. Trimming stripped 3 bases from V and 2 bases from J, with 10 bases between. The CDR3 loop is CASSFLRRQETQYF. For the CDR3, the DNA is TGTGCCAGCAGTTTCCTGCGGAGACAAGAGACCCAGTACTTC.

Sample share makes this clone medium-sized (0.01 to 0.1%). The J gene is TRBJ2-1, the V gene TRBV6-5; D call uncertain. V was clipped by 5 bases and J by 2 bases, with 10 bases between them. CDR3 length: 14 residues. Germline CDR1 MNHEY, CDR2 SVGAGI. The CDR3 bases are TGTGCCAGCAGTACCCCTAACCCCTACAATGAGCAGTTCTTC. It codes for CASSTPNPYNEQFF.

Sample share makes this clone medium-sized (0.01 to 0.1%). The chain joins TRBV18 to TRBJ1-2; D not resolved. Germline lookup yields CDR1 KGHSH and CDR2 LQKENI. CDR3 size: 15 residues. V lost 5 bases and J 6 bases, leaving 19 bases between the germline ends. The CDR3 region has the DNA TGTGCCAGCTCAGCCTACGGACTCGGGCAGGATGGCTACACCTTC. This encodes CASSAYGLGQDGYTF.

This clone is medium-sized within its sample. The chain combines TRBV5-4 with TRBJ1-1, with TRBD1 identical over 10 bases. CDR3 length: 14 amino acids. J gave up 8 bases and V 1 base, and 5 bases lay outside the gene matches. Germline CDR1 and CDR2: SGHNT and YYREEE (reference sequence). The CDR3 bases are TGTGCCAGCAGCTTGCAGGACAGGGGGGGGGAAGCTTTCTTT. Its translation: CASSLQDRGGEAFF.

This clone is deemed medium-sized. The rearrangement uses TRBV19 and TRBJ2-1, with 7 bases identical to TRBD2. The CDR3 is 16 amino acids. Germline assignment: CDR1 LNHDA and CDR2 SQIVND (reference sequence). V was pared by 3 bases and J by 10 bases, with 15 bases of the junction left unmatched. The CDR3 sequence: CASSMAAGVRSGEQFF. CDR3 in DNA: TGTGCCAGTAGTATGGCGGCGGGAGTTCGATCAGGCGAGCAGTTCTTC.

This clone is labeled as medium-sized. The genes are TRBV2 and TRBJ2-7; 10 bases align to TRBD1. J lost 3 bases, V lost 7 bases, and 6 bases had no gene match. The CDR3 totals 14 residues. Germline V gene sequence: CDR1 SNHLY, CDR2 FYNNEI. CDR3 sequence: CASTRDRGFYEQYF. In DNA form, the CDR3 reads TGTGCCAGCACCAGGGACAGGGGATTCTACGAGCAGTACTTC.

At least ten counts were recorded for this clone. The J gene is TRBJ2-3, the V gene TRBV12-3 or TRBV12-4; 9 bases match TRBD1. V shed 6 bases, J shed 2 bases, and the junction held 9 bases outside the gene matches. The CDR3 sequence is 16 residues long. The CDR3 region is CASSHGTGSHTDTQYF. CDR3 nucleotides: TGTGCCAGCAGCCACGGGACAGGGTCGCACACAGATACGCAGTATTTT.

This clone counts as medium-sized. The CDR3 sequence is CASSSSGYSYEQYF. The DNA of the CDR3 is TGTGCCAGCAGCTCTAGCGGATACTCCTACGAGCAGTACTTC. The chain carries TRBV5-6 and TRBJ2-7; TRBD2 aligns across 7 bases. The length of the CDR3 is 14 residues. Germline V CDR1 and CDR2: SGHDT, YYEEEE. With 3 bases clipped from V and 0 bases from J, the junction kept 3 bases outside the gene matches.

This clone qualifies as medium-sized. The J gene is TRBJ1-5, the V gene TRBV27; 7 bases agree with TRBD1. Germline loops: CDR1 MNHEY, CDR2 SMNVEV (reference sequence). The CDR3 is made up of 15 amino acids. V shed 7 bases and J 0 bases; nucleotides not matched to a gene: 6. The CDR3 coding sequence is TGTGCCAGCACTGGGACAGACCATAGCAATCAGCCCCAGCATTTT. This encodes CASTGTDHSNQPQHF.

This clone is medium-sized within its sample. The chain has TRBV5-6 and TRBJ1-4; 8 bases fit TRBD1. The V gene end was trimmed by 4 bases and the J gene end by 6 bases; junction bases not matched to a gene: 5. Germline CDR1 reads SGHDT; CDR2 reads YYEEEE. There are 14 residues in the CDR3. The chain's CDR3 is CASSLGTGHEKLFF. CDR3 in DNA: TGTGCCAGCAGCCTCGGGACAGGCCATGAAAAACTGTTTTTT.

By proportion, this clone is medium-sized (0.01 to 0.1%). The V call is TRBV6-2 or TRBV6-3, the J call TRBJ2-6, with 10 bases aligning to TRBD1. Germline V gives CDR1 MNHEY, CDR2 SVGEGT. The CDR3 is made up of 20 amino acids. With V trimmed by 4 bases and J by 0 bases, 12 bases remained unmatched. The DNA of the CDR3 is TGTGCCAGCAGTTCCCTCCTAAGACAGGGGGCGAGCTCTGGGGCCAACGTCCTGACTTTC. Its protein product is CASSSLLRQGASSGANVLTF.

By share of the sample, this clone is medium-sized (0.01 to 0.1%). The V and J genes are TRBV30 and TRBJ1-1, with D possibly TRBD1 on 5 matching bases. Germline V gives CDR1 GTSNPN, CDR2 SVGIG (reference sequence). The CDR3 extends over 13 amino acids. Deletions cut 3 bases from V and 3 bases from J, with 11 bases between. CDR3 in amino acids: CAWRGRADTEAFF. DNA for the CDR3: TGTGCCTGGAGGGGCAGGGCGGACACTGAAGCTTTCTTT.

This clone is medium-sized by share. J is TRBJ2-7 and V is TRBV6-6; D unclear. The CDR3 is 14 residues long. V was trimmed by 8 bases and J by 1 base, leaving 15 bases between them. Germline V gene lookup returns CDR1 MNHNY and CDR2 SVGAGI (reference sequence). The CDR3 sequence is CASCSGSASYEQYF. The CDR3 DNA reads as TGTGCCAGCTGCTCCGGGTCCGCTTCCTACGAGCAGTACTTC.